This T cell receptor (beta chain) was identified during a study of CD8 T cells in Susac syndrome. An amount of RNA that ranged from roughly 0.5 to 1 ug was reverse transcribed with random hexamers. The immunoSEQ assay covered 54 Vbeta and 13 Jbeta segments for CDR3. TCRdb redid the calling of the immunoSEQ multiplex PCR reads with MiXCR, one entry per CDR3 protein. The sample shows 95,000 to 150,000 distinct CDR3 sequences, under 96% of them seen only once. FACS was used to enrich TEMRA cells, whereas the CD8+ and CD4+ T cells were obtained by negative isolation. V dropped 8 bases and J dropped 6 bases, with 13 bases sitting between them. Germline V CDR1 and CDR2: DFQATT, SNEGSKA (reference sequence). The CDR3 consists of 11 residues.

The sequencing sample was made of CD4+ T cells from PBMCs. This clonotype was sampled from a human donor with Susac syndrome. V and J are TRBV20-1 and TRBJ1-1; TRBD1 might be the D (5 bases). CDR3 sequence reads: CSPGAGAEAFF. CDR3 DNA: TGCAGTCCCGGCGCGGGGGCTGAAGCTTTCTTT.